This T cell receptor (beta chain) came from a study of shared clonotypes between healthy human individuals. Using immunoSEQ multiplex PCR, the repertoire was profiled, and TCRdb retains in-frame clones only, with some absent. The sample records fewer than 650,000 clones, roughly four fifths being singletons. CDR3 length equals 15 residues. Germline V gives CDR1 MNHNY, CDR2 SVGAGI (reference sequence). Trimming removed 2 bases from V and 6 bases from J, with 16 bases in between. None of the donors, who were healthy HIV-negative adults, had recently had acute infections or vaccinations. In unsorted samples, genomic DNA was obtained using 90 million or so PBMCs.

The origin of this receptor is a woman in her forties in good health. Some clones in this sample may be carry-over from other donors' samples. The genes are TRBV6-6 and TRBJ1-2; perhaps TRBD1 as D (5 bases). The sequencing sample was made of PBMCs. In DNA, the CDR3 is TGTGCCAGCAGTTACCCTGGACACAAGGGGAATGGCTACACCTTC. Encoded protein: CASSYPGHKGNGYTF.